The rows below give T cell receptor beta chains drawn from one sample of a study of Ad26.COV2.S vaccination and SARS-CoV-2 variants. Generated by immunoSEQ multiplex PCR, the TCRdb table keeps only in-frame clones and is missing some. This sample has fewer than 600,000 clones, with about nine tenths found just once. Sample: peripheral blood, taken in a trial of Ad26.COV2.S vaccine versus placebo. These receptors originate from a person aged 18-65 years who received the Ad26.COV2.S COVID-19 vaccine or a placebo. The conserved cysteine and the conserved F or W are not part of the CDR3 here. Clone size, where shown, is once, few, many, or a class for clones that have expanded.

size,V,J,CDR3
NA,TRBV15,TRBJ2-3,ATSEGGESTDTQY
NA,TRBV7-9,TRBJ1-2,ASSPMANYGYT
NA,TRBV27,TRBJ2-1,ASSLLAGGRSYNEQF
few,TRBV7-2,TRBJ2-7,ASSPPDRRGYEQY
NA,TRBV23-1,TRBJ2-7,ASSRDRAVEQY
NA,TRBV6-6,TRBJ1-1,ASRQGDTEAF
NA,TRBV6-1,TRBJ2-4,ASSVYEITIAKNIQY
NA,TRBV30,TRBJ1-5,AWNHPSGPQH
once,TRBV2,TRBJ1-5,ASSLGGRRQPQH
NA,TRBV5-1,TRBJ2-3,ASSQGGDTQY
NA,TRBV28,TRBJ2-7,ASSLQAGAYEQY
NA,TRBV11-1,TRBJ2-3,ASSSGQGVTDTQY
NA,TRBV5-1,TRBJ1-2,ASSQDRGSYGYT
few,TRBV2,TRBJ1-3,ASSAVGETDGNTIY
NA,TRBV12-3/TRBV12-4,TRBJ2-4,ASSLQGAIQY
NA,TRBV5-1,TRBJ2-7,ASTSLSGSPYEQY
NA,TRBV7-6,TRBJ1-1,ASSADLGTEAF
NA,TRBV19,TRBJ2-2,ASSVGWTAGELF
NA,TRBV28,TRBJ2-7,ASSSPGAAKLVPYEQY
once,TRBV6-2/TRBV6-3,TRBJ2-7,ASSYPLLRQESLSYEQY
NA,TRBV18,TRBJ1-5,ASSPAWTGGNQPQH
NA,TRBV9,TRBJ1-2,ASSVGGPANGNYGYT
NA,TRBV19,TRBJ1-2,ASSPRTGKANYGYT
NA,TRBV28,TRBJ1-2,ASSPTGYGYT
NA,TRBV4-2,TRBJ2-7,ASSQEFRQGRPYEQY
NA,TRBV6-1,TRBJ1-3,ASSHRSPPYTIY
NA,TRBV30,TRBJ2-7,AWSQPGLAVYEQY
NA,TRBV9,TRBJ2-5,ASSETGTSWNQY
once,TRBV7-9,TRBJ2-3,ASSLDRGADTQY
NA,TRBV5-1,TRBJ2-1,ASTRGSYNEQF
NA,TRBV5-1,TRBJ1-3,ASSLGTLSGNTIY
NA,TRBV5-4,TRBJ2-7,ASSLAGTGVYEQY
NA,TRBV28,TRBJ2-7,ASSSPLTGGGSSYEQY
NA,TRBV19,TRBJ1-1,ASSQQGGTEAF
NA,TRBV15,TRBJ2-3,ATSREAVGTSGIADTQY
NA,TRBV7-8,TRBJ1-2,ASSLLSGGDGYT
NA,TRBV27,TRBJ2-7,ASSPGAGGRYEQY
NA,TRBV7-3,TRBJ2-3,ASSAGTSGATDTQY
NA,TRBV7-3,TRBJ2-2,ASSRGGPQGTGELF
few,TRBV3-1/TRBV3-2,TRBJ2-2,ASSQGGTGELF
NA,TRBV2,TRBJ2-1,ASDPSYGGPDEQF
NA,TRBV4-3,TRBJ1-3,ASSQERSHGRRDTIY
NA,TRBV10-3,TRBJ1-5,AISDTGTGFQPQH
once,TRBV6-6,TRBJ1-1,ASSQTGDSPEAF
NA,TRBV18,TRBJ2-5,ASSQGGYQETQY
NA,TRBV4-2,TRBJ1-5,ASSQVGQAIYQPQH
NA,TRBV7-9,TRBJ2-1,ASSLGAPNEQF